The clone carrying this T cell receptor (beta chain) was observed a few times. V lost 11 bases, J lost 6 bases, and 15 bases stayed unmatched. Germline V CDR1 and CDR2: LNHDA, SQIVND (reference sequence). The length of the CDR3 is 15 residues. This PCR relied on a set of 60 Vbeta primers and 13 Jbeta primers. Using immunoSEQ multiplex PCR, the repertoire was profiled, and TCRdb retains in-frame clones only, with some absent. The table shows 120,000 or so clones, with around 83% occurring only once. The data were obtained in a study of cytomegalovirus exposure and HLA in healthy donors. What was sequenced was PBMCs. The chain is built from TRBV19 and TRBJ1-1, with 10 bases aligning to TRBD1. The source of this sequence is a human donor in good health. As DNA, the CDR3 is TGTGCCTCTGGGACAGGGGACGGGATTAGGGCTGAAGCTTTCTTT. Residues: CASGTGDGIRAEAFF. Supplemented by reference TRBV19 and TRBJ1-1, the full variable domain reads DGGITQSPKYLFRKEGQNVTLSCEQNLNHDAMYWYRQDPGQGLRLIYYSQIVNDFQKGDIAEGYSVSREKKESFPLTVTSAQKNPTAFYLCASGTGDGIRAEAFFGQGTRLTVV.